The 28 T cell receptor beta chains reported below all come from one sample, sequenced in a study of blood T cell repertoires in COVID-19. Sequencing used immunoSEQ multiplex PCR; TCRdb keeps in-frame clones, though not all of them. The data show around 300,000 clones, with 85% to 90% seen just once and less than 2% held by the top ten. Sequenced: PBMCs or T cells enriched from blood (not recorded which). The receptors originated from a woman aged 60-75 years who had recovered from COVID-19.

V is TRBV5-8 and J is TRBJ1-2; a possible D gene is TRBD1 (5 bases). The germline CDR1 and CDR2 sequences are SGHTS and YDEGEE. This CDR3 has 14 amino acids. The V gene lost 0 bases and the J gene lost 1 base, with 7 bases spanning the gap. The CDR3, as DNA: TGTGCCAGCAGCTTGGGACAGAATAACTATGGCTACACCTTC. It translates to CASSLGQNNYGYTF.

The chain links TRBV11-2 to TRBJ2-5; D is undetermined. Trimming pared 3 bases from V and 3 bases from J, leaving 5 bases between. Per germline, CDR1 SGHAT and CDR2 FQNNGV. The CDR3 length is 12 residues. CDR3 nucleotides: TGTGCCAGCAGCTTTGCAGAAGAGACCCAGTACTTC. This sequence encodes CASSFAEETQYF.

This rearrangement joins TRBV6-5 to TRBJ1-2; D ambiguous. V gave up 7 bases and J gave up 3 bases, with 15 bases separating them. From germline, CDR1 is MNHEY and CDR2 SVGAGI. CDR3 size: 14 residues. DNA for the CDR3: TGTGCCAGCATTCCCACCCCCCAGGACTATGGCTACACCTTC. Its protein is CASIPTPQDYGYTF.

This chain joins TRBV18 and TRBJ2-5; 15 bases are a match to TRBD2. The CDR3 contains 17 residues. With 3 bases clipped from V and 2 bases from J, the junction kept 4 bases outside the gene matches. Germline assignment: CDR1 KGHSH and CDR2 LQKENI. The CDR3 spells CASSPKGLAGGQETQYF. CDR3 DNA sequence: TGTGCCAGCTCACCTAAGGGACTAGCGGGAGGACAAGAGACCCAGTACTTC.

V is TRBV28 and J is TRBJ2-6; D gene ambiguous. Trimming shortened V by 6 bases and J by 0 bases, and 9 bases separated the two germline ends. Germline CDR1 and CDR2: MDHEN and SYDVKM. The CDR3 runs 15 residues. The CDR3 sequence: CASRLPSSGANVLTF. DNA for the CDR3: TGTGCCAGCAGATTACCCAGCTCTGGGGCCAACGTCCTGACTTTC.

The rearrangement joins TRBV7-3 to TRBJ1-3, with a possible D match to TRBD1 (6 bases). This CDR3 is 14 amino acids long. Trimming shortened V by 5 bases and J by 0 bases, and 8 bases separated the two germline ends. Germline loops: CDR1 SGHTA, CDR2 FQGTGA. The CDR3 is CASSMDSSGNTIYF. The CDR3 DNA reads TGTGCCAGCAGCATGGACAGCTCTGGAAACACCATATATTTT.

The rearrangement joins TRBV9 to TRBJ2-2; no clear D. Germline V gene lookup returns CDR1 SGDLS and CDR2 YYNGEE. The CDR3 runs to 16 residues. With 0 bases removed from V and 2 bases from J, the gap between germline ends came to 11 bases. The CDR3 nucleotides read TGTGCCAGCAGCGTAGCGGAGCTACTCAACACCGGGGAGCTGTTTTTT. Translating gives CASSVAELLNTGELFF.

The V call is TRBV4-1, the J call TRBJ2-7, with D perhaps TRBD2 (6 bases). The V gene lost 1 base and the J gene lost 0 bases, with 13 bases spanning the gap. The germline CDR1 and CDR2 sequences are MGHRA and YSYEKL. This CDR3 contains 16 residues. DNA of the CDR3: TGCGCCAGCAGCCAAGTACTAGCAGATAGCTCCTACGAGCAGTACTTC. This translates into CASSQVLADSSYEQYF.

V and J are TRBV6-5 and TRBJ1-5, with 7 bases that match TRBD1. The V gene's germline CDR1 is MNHEY and CDR2 SVGAGI. Losses at the gene ends were 6 bases for V and 3 bases for J; bases not matched to a gene: 8. This CDR3 region has 15 residues. This chain's CDR3 is CASRDSGTANQPQHF. The DNA for the CDR3 is TGTGCCAGCAGAGATTCCGGGACAGCCAATCAGCCCCAGCATTTT.

CDR3 amino acids: CASSSSGGSRGTDTQYF. In DNA form, the CDR3 reads TGTGCCAGCAGTTCCTCCGGAGGGAGCCGAGGGACAGATACGCAGTATTTT. This chain joins TRBV27 and TRBJ2-3; D might be TRBD2 (6 bases). This CDR3 region has 17 residues. V was pared by 4 bases and J by 3 bases, with 20 bases between. Germline lookup yields CDR1 MNHEY and CDR2 SMNVEV (reference sequence).

The chain has TRBV10-3 and TRBJ2-1, with TRBD2 identical over 9 bases. This CDR3 region has 15 residues. After removal of 10 bases from V and 1 base from J, the junction contained 8 bases not matched to a gene. CDR1 is ENHRY, CDR2 SYGVKD, per germline. DNA for the CDR3: TGTGCCACCCCCCCCCTAGCGGGGTCCTACAATGAGCAGTTCTTC. Residues: CATPPLAGSYNEQFF.

The chain is built from TRBV27 and TRBJ1-2; 9 bases are shared with TRBD1. The CDR3 runs 14 residues. CDR1 MNHEY and CDR2 SMNVEV come from the germline V gene (reference sequence). V lost 5 bases and J lost 1; bases outside the gene matches: 2. The CDR3: CASSNRGRNYGYTF. CDR3 coding DNA: TGTGCCAGCAGTAACAGGGGGCGTAACTATGGCTACACCTTC.

In its sample, this clone was seen once. This rearrangement joins TRBV19 to TRBJ2-1, with 8 bases matching TRBD2. Looked up from germline, CDR1 is LNHDA and CDR2 is SQIVND (reference sequence). The ends lost 7 bases at V and 0 bases at J; junction bases unmatched: 5. This CDR3 comprises 15 residues. The CDR3 DNA reads as TGTGCCAGTACGCGGGGGGCTAGCTCCTACAATGAGCAGTTCTTC. This gives the protein CASTRGASSYNEQFF.

The V and J genes are TRBV5-1 and TRBJ2-1; TRBD2 matches 7 bases. The germline gives CDR1 SGHRS, CDR2 YFSETQ. The CDR3 is 15 residues long. Unmatched junction bases numbered 12, after V lost 3 bases and J lost 9 bases. The CDR3 DNA reads as TGCGCCAGCAGCTCTCAGGGCGGGAGTTTTGGTGAGCAGTTCTTC. This sequence encodes CASSSQGGSFGEQFF.

This rearrangement joins TRBV3-1 (or the pseudogene TRBV3-2) to TRBJ2-7; maybe TRBD1 (6 bases). The V gene's germline CDR1 is LGHDT and CDR2 YNNKEL (reference sequence). Trimming removed 7 bases from V and 0 bases from J, with 10 bases in between. This CDR3 region has 13 residues. The DNA of the CDR3 is TGTGCCAGCAAACAGGGTGGCTCCTACGAGCAGTACTTC. This gives the protein CASKQGGSYEQYF.

In this sample, this clone turned up once. The gene calls are TRBV6-1 and TRBJ1-2, with a tentative D call TRBD1 (6 bases). Germline V gives CDR1 MNHNS, CDR2 SASEGT. This CDR3 has 14 amino acids. V lost 0 bases to trimming and J lost 4 bases, with 9 bases between them. Here the CDR3 reads CASSEARTAYGYTF. Written as DNA, the CDR3 is TGTGCCAGCAGTGAAGCTAGGACAGCCTATGGCTACACCTTC.

The chain joins TRBV5-5 to TRBJ1-4; D is perhaps TRBD1 (6 bases). CDR1 SGHKS and CDR2 YYEKEE come from the germline V gene (reference sequence). The V end lost 4 bases, the J end lost 3 bases, and 13 bases lay between the germline ends. The CDR3 has 15 residues. CDR3 sequence reads: CASSPRTGSNEKLFF. CDR3 DNA sequence: TGTGCCAGCAGCCCCCGCACAGGGTCTAATGAAAAACTGTTTTTT. Together with reference TRBV5-5 and TRBJ1-4, the CDR3 gives the full variable domain: DAGVTQSPTHLIKTRGQQVTLRCSPISGHKSVSWYQQVLGQGPQFIFQYYEKEERGRGNFPDRFSARQFPNYSSELNVNALLLGDSALYLCASSPRTGSNEKLFFGSGTQLSVL.

The chain recombines TRBV28 with TRBJ2-1; D ambiguous. CDR1 is MDHEN, CDR2 SYDVKM, per germline. This CDR3 spans 11 amino acids. V was shortened by 5 bases and J by 10 bases, with 9 bases between the two germline ends. CDR3 sequence reads: CASSNRHEQFF. CDR3 bases: TGTGCCAGCAGTAATCGACACGAGCAGTTCTTC.

The chain has TRBV30 and TRBJ2-1, with 7 bases lining up with TRBD1. The CDR3 spans 14 residues. The junction had 9 bases not matched to a gene; V was cut back by 4 bases and J by 6 bases. Germline V gene lookup returns CDR1 GTSNPN and CDR2 SVGIG (reference sequence). The CDR3 spells CAWIRTGLPNEQFF. CDR3 DNA sequence: TGTGCCTGGATTAGGACAGGATTACCCAATGAGCAGTTCTTC.

The J gene is TRBJ2-3, the V gene TRBV2; 7 bases line up with TRBD2. Germline trimming cut 5 bases from V and 0 bases from J; bases unmatched to any gene: 11. The length of the CDR3 is 17 residues. Germline values: CDR1 SNHLY, CDR2 FYNNEI. In nucleotides, the CDR3 is TGTGCCAGCAGTACGCAACCCTCTAGCGGCAGCACAGATACGCAGTATTTT. It codes for CASSTQPSSGSTDTQYF.

V usage is TRBV2 and J usage is TRBJ1-6; TRBD1 might be the D (5 bases). The germline V gene has CDR1 SNHLY and CDR2 FYNNEI. Between the trimmed V and J ends, which lost 4 bases and 4 bases, there was a span of 11 bases. The CDR3 totals 15 residues. In DNA form, the CDR3 reads TGTGCCAGCAGTGTCCAGGGTCCTTATAATTCACCCCTCCACTTT. Encoded protein: CASSVQGPYNSPLHF.

The chain has TRBV7-2 and TRBJ2-2, with TRBD1 matching over 7 bases. The germline V gene has CDR1 SGHTA and CDR2 FQGNSA. The CDR3 has 15 amino acids. After removal of 4 bases from V and 2 bases from J, the junction contained 4 bases not matched to a gene. CDR3 sequence: CASSSRQGNTGELFF. The CDR3 bases are TGTGCCAGCAGCTCCCGACAGGGCAACACCGGGGAGCTGTTTTTT.

J is TRBJ1-5 and V is TRBV10-3; no definite D call. The CDR3 spans 13 residues. V lost 4 bases and J 6 bases, leaving 10 bases between the germline ends. The germline gives CDR1 ENHRY, CDR2 SYGVKD. DNA of the CDR3: TGTGCCATCAGTGTCGAAAACAGTCAGCCCCAGCATTTT. It is translated as CAISVENSQPQHF.

The V gene is TRBV5-1, the J gene TRBJ2-6; D is unresolved. The V end lost 4 bases, the J end lost 2 bases, and 13 bases lay between the germline ends. The CDR3 has 16 residues. CDR1 is SGHRS, CDR2 YFSETQ, per germline. The CDR3 DNA sequence: TGCGCCAGCAGCGCGACGGCGGCTACTGGGGCCAACGTCCTGACTTTC. Translating gives CASSATAATGANVLTF.

The J gene is TRBJ1-5, the V gene TRBV6-2 or TRBV6-3, with D perhaps matching TRBD1 (6 bases). Germline V CDR1 and CDR2: MNHEY, SVGEGT. The CDR3 consists of 16 residues. V dropped 2 bases and J dropped 8 bases, with 19 bases sitting between them. The CDR3 protein is CASSYDRTPSPEPQHF. The CDR3 DNA reads as TGTGCCAGCAGTTACGACAGGACCCCCTCTCCGGAGCCCCAGCATTTT.

The chain carries TRBV7-9 and TRBJ2-7, with 10 bases aligning to TRBD2. J gave up 6 bases and V 5 bases, and 13 bases lay outside the gene matches. Germline CDR1 SEHNR, CDR2 FQNEAQ (reference sequence). The CDR3 loop spans 16 amino acids. The CDR3 loop reads CASSTRLAGVVSEQYF. The CDR3 nucleotides are TGTGCCAGCAGCACCCGTCTAGCGGGAGTTGTAAGCGAGCAGTACTTC.

The chain has TRBV6-5 and TRBJ2-5; TRBD2 matches 16 bases. The CDR3 is 15 residues long. Germline-derived CDR1 and CDR2 are MNHEY and SVGAGI. Trimming cost V 7 bases and J 12 bases; bases outside gene matches: 11. The CDR3 DNA is TGTGCCAGCATCCGTCCCGGGACTAGCGGGGGGGCCAAGTACTTC. Translation: CASIRPGTSGGAKYF.

This sequence joins TRBV28 and TRBJ1-1; TRBD1 might be the D (6 bases). V was pared by 6 bases and J by 7 bases, with 12 bases between. Germline-derived CDR1 and CDR2 are MDHEN and SYDVKM. This CDR3 is built from 12 residues. The CDR3 region has the DNA TGTGCCAGCAGCCTACGGACAGATGAAGCTTTCTTT. It yields the protein CASSLRTDEAFF.